This T cell receptor beta chain comes out of a study of CD8 T cells in Susac syndrome. CD8+ and CD4+ T cells from blood underwent TCR beta sequencing. Multiple sclerosis controls were treatment-naive patients with stable or active relapsing-remitting disease. Negative magnetic isolation gave CD8+ and CD4+ cells; FACS enriched CD8+ TEMRA. With random hexamers, roughly 0.45 to 1 ug RNA was reverse transcribed. Amplification of TCR beta CDR3 across 54 Vbeta and 13 Jbeta was performed with immunoSEQ multiplex PCR. TCRdb redid the calling of the immunoSEQ multiplex PCR reads with MiXCR, one entry per CDR3 protein. The profile shows 330,000 or so distinct CDR3 sequences, approximately 91% of them singletons. What was sequenced was CD8+ T cells from PBMCs. This sequence originates from a human donor with multiple sclerosis.

Here the CDR3 reads CASSHLWTGGYEQYF. The CDR3 region has the DNA TGCGCCAGCAGCCACCTTTGGACAGGAGGCTACGAGCAGTACTTC. The chain carries TRBV4-1 and TRBJ2-7, with 7 bases identical to TRBD1. This CDR3 region has 15 residues. V lost 3 bases to trimming and J lost 3 bases; unmatched junction nucleotides: 8. Germline assignment: CDR1 MGHRA and CDR2 YSYEKL.